This TCR beta chain was identified in a study of technical replicates of blood from a few donors. This clone was seen only a few times. Looked up from germline, CDR1 is MNHNY and CDR2 is SVGAGI (reference sequence). The CDR3 length is 13 residues. V shed 7 bases and J 5 bases; nucleotides not matched to a gene: 6. Libraries were prepared by immunoSEQ multiplex PCR; TCRdb keeps only in-frame clonotypes and omits some of them. The table lists roughly 97,000 clones, 90% to 97% of them singletons, with approximately 0.38% in the top ten. The rearrangement uses TRBV6-6 and TRBJ1-1; 8 bases fit TRBD1. Sample: T cells isolated from PBMCs. The receptor comes from a human donor in good health. The CDR3 loop is CASNQGAPTEAFF. CDR3 DNA: TGTGCCAGCAACCAGGGGGCGCCGACTGAAGCTTTCTTT.